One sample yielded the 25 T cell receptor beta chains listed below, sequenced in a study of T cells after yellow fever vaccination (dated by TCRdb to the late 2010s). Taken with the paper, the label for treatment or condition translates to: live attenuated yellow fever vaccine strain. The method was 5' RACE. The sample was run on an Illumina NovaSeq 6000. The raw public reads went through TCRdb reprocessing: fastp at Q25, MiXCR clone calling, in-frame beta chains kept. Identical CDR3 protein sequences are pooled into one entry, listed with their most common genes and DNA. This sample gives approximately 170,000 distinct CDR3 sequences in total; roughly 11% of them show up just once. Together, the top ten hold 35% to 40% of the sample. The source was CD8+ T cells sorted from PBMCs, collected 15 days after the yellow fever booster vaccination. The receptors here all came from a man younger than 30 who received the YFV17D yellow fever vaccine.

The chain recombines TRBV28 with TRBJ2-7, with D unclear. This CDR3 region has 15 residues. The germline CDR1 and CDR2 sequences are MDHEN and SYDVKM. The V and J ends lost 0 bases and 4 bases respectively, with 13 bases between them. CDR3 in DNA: TGTGCCAGCAGTTTATGGCCCGCGGTTGGGTACGAGCAGTACGTC. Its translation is CASSLWPAVGYEQYV.

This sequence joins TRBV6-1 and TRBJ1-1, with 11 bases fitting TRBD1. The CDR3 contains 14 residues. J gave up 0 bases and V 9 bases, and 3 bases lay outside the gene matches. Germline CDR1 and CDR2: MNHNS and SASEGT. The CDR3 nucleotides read TGTGCCAGTGGACAGGGGGCCATGAACACTGAAGCTTTCTTT. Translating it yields CASGQGAMNTEAFF.

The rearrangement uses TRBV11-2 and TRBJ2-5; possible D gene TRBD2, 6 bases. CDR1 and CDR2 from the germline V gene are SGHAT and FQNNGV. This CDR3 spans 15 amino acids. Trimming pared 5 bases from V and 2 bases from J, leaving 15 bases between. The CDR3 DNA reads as TGTGCCAGCAGCGATGAGGGGAGGTGGCAAGAGACCCAGTACTTC. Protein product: CASSDEGRWQETQYF.

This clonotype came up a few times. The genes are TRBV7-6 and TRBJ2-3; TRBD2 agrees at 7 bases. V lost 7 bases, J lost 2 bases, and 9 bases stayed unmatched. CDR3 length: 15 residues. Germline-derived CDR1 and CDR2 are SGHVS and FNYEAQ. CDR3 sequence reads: CASTLLAGDTDTQYF. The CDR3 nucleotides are TGTGCCAGCACCCTGCTGGCGGGGGACACAGATACGCAGTATTTT.

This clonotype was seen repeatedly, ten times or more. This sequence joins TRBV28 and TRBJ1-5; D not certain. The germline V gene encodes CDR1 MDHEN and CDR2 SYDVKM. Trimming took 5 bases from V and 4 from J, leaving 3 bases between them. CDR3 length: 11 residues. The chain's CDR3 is CASSENQPQHF. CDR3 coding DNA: TGTGCCAGCAGTGAAAATCAGCCCCAGCATTTT. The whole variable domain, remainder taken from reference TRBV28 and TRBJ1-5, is DVKVTQSSRYLVKRTGEKVFLECVQDMDHENMFWYRQDPGLGLRLIYFSYDVKMKEKGDIPEGYSVSREKKERFSLILESASTNQTSMYLCASSENQPQHFGDGTRLSIL.

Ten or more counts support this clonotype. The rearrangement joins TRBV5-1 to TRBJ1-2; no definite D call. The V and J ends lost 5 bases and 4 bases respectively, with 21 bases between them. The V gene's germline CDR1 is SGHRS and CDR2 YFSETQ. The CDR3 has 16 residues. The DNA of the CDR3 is TGCGCCAGCAGTTCTTGGCCGTTTGGACGGTCCTATGGCTACACCTTC. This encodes CASSSWPFGRSYGYTF.

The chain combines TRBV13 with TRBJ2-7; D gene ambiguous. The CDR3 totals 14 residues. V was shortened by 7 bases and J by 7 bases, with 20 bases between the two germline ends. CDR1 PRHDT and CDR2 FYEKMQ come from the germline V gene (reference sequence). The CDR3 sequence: CASTTGVQMEEQYF. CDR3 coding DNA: TGTGCCAGCACCACTGGGGTCCAAATGGAGGAGCAGTACTTC.

Here the CDR3 reads CASSRVVTYTEAFF. The CDR3 nucleotides are TGTGCCAGCAGCCGGGTCGTGACGTACACTGAAGCTTTCTTT. The chain combines TRBV14 with TRBJ1-1; no definite D call. Per germline, CDR1 SGHDN and CDR2 FVKESK. V was cut by 4 bases and J by 3 bases, with 12 bases left in between. This CDR3 spans 14 amino acids.

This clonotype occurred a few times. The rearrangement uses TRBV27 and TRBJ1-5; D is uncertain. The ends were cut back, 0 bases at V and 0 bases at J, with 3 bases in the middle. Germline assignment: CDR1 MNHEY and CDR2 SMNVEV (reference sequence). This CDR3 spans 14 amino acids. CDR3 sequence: CASSLSRSNQPQHF. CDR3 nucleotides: TGTGCCAGCAGTTTATCTCGTAGCAATCAGCCCCAGCATTTT.

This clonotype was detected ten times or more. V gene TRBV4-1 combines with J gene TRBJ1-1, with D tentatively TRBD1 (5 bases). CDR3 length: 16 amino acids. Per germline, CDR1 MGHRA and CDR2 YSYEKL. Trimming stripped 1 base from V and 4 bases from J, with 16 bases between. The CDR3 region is CASSQVGLPGTTEAFF. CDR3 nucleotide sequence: TGCGCCAGCAGCCAAGTAGGACTCCCTGGGACCACTGAAGCTTTCTTT.

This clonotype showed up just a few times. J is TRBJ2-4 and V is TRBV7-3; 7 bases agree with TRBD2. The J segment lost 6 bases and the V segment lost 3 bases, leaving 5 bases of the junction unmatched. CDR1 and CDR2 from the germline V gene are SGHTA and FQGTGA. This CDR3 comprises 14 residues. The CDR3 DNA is TGTGCCAGCAGCTTGACTGGGGAGGGAAACATTCAGTACTTC. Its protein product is CASSLTGEGNIQYF.

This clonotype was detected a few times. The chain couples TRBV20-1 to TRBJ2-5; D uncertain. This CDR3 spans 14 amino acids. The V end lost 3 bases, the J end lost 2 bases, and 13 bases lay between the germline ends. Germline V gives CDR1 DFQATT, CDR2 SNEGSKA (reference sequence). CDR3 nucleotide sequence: TGCAGTGCTAGCTATCTTATAAAACAAGAGACCCAGTACTTC. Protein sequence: CSASYLIKQETQYF.

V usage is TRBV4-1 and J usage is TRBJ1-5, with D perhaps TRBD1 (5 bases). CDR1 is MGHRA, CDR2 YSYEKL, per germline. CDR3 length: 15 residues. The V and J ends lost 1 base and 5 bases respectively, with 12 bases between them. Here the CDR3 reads CASSQAGKADQPQHF. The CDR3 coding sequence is TGCGCCAGCAGCCAAGCAGGGAAGGCGGATCAGCCCCAGCATTTT.

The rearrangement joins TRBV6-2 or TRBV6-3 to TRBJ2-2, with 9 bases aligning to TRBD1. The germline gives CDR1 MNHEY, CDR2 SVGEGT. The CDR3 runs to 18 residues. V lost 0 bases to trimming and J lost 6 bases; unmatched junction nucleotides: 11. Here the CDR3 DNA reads TGTGCCAGCAGTTACTCAGAACCCGGGACAGGGATAGCCGGGGAGCTGTTTTTT. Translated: CASSYSEPGTGIAGELFF.

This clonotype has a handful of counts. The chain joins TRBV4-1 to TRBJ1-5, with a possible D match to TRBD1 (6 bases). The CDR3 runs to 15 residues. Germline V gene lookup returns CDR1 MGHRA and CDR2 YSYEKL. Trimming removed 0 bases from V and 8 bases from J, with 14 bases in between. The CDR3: CASSQDPGQMEPQHF. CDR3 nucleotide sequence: TGCGCCAGCAGCCAAGATCCAGGACAGATGGAGCCCCAGCATTTT.

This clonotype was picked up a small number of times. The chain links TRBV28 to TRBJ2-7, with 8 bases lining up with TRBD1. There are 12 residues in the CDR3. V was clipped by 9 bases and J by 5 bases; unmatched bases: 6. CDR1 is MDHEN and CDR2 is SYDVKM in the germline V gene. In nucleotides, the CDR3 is TGTGCCAGTACGGACAGGGTGCACGAGCAGTACGTC. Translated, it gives CASTDRVHEQYV.

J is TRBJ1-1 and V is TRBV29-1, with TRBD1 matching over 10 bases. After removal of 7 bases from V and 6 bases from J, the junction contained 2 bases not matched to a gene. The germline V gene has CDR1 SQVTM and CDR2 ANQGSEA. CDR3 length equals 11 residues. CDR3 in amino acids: CSAGQGAEAFF. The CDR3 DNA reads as TGCAGCGCAGGACAGGGGGCTGAAGCTTTCTTT.

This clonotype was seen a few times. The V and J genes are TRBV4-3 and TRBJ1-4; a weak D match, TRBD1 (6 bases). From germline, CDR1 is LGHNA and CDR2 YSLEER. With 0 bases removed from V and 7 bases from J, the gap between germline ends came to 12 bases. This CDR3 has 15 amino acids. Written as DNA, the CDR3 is TGCGCCAGCAGCCAAGATCCGGGGGGGCGTGAAAAACTGTTTTTT. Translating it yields CASSQDPGGREKLFF.

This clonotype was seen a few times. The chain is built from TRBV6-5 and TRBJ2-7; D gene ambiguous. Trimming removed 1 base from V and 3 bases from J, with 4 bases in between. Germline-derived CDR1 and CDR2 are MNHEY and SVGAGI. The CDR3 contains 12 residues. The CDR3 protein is CASSYFGYEQYF. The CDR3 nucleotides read TGTGCCAGCAGTTACTTTGGCTACGAGCAGTACTTC.

The CDR3 is CASSESSGRYTDTQYF. As DNA, the CDR3 is TGCGCCAGCAGTGAGTCGTCGGGGCGATACACAGATACGCAGTATTTT. The genes are TRBV10-2 and TRBJ2-3; possibly TRBD1 or TRBD2 for D (5 bases each). From germline, CDR1 is WSHSY and CDR2 SAAADI. The CDR3 contains 16 residues. V dropped 0 bases and J dropped 2 bases, with 12 bases sitting between them.

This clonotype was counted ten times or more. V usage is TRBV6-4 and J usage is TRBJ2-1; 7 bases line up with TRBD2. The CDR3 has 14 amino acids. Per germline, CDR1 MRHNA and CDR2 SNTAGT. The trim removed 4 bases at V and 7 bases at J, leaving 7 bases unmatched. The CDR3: CASSAGDYSNEQFF. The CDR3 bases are TGTGCCAGCAGTGCTGGGGACTACTCGAATGAGCAGTTCTTC.

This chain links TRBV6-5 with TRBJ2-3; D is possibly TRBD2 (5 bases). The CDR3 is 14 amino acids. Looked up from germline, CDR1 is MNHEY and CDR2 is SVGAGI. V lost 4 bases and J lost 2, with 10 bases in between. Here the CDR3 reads CASSLEDLTDTQYF. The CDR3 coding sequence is TGTGCCAGCAGTTTGGAGGACCTCACAGATACGCAGTATTTT.

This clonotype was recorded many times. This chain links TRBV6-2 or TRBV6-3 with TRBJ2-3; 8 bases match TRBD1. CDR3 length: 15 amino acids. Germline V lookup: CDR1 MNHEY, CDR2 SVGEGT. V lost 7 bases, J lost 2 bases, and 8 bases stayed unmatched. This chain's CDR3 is CASTSVDRDTDTQYF. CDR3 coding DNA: TGTGCCAGCACCTCCGTGGACAGGGACACAGATACGCAGTATTTT.

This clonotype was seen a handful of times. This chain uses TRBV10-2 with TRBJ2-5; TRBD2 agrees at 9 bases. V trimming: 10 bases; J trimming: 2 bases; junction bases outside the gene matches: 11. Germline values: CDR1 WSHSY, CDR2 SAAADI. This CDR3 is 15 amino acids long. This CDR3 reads CAISERGAGQETQYF. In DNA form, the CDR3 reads TGCGCCATCTCAGAGCGGGGGGCTGGGCAAGAGACCCAGTACTTC.

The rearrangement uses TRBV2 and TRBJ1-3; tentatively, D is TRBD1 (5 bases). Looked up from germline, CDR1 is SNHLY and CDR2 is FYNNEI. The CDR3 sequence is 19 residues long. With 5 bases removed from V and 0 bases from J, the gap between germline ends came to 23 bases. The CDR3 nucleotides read TGTGCCAGCAGTTTCGCCCGGGACGTAACCCGAGACTCTGGAAACACCATATATTTT. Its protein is CASSFARDVTRDSGNTIYF.